The 29 T cell receptor beta chains below come from one sample, sequenced in a study of blood T cell repertoires in COVID-19. Data came from immunoSEQ multiplex PCR; TCRdb stores just in-frame clones and leaves some out. Among around 60,000 clones listed, 75% to 90% were seen once. Source material: peripheral blood. The source of these receptors is a woman aged 55-70 years with COVID-19, enrolled during active disease.

The chain has TRBV19 and TRBJ1-2; D is unresolved. The CDR3 covers 12 residues. The germline gives CDR1 LNHDA, CDR2 SQIVND (reference sequence). The V and J ends lost 3 bases and 2 bases respectively, with 4 bases between them. The CDR3 loop is CASSIPNYGYTF. The DNA for the CDR3 is TGTGCCAGTAGTATCCCGAACTATGGCTACACCTTC.

This clone was found a few times. The chain employs TRBV30 and TRBJ2-7, with D perhaps matching TRBD2 (5 bases). The germline gives CDR1 GTSNPN, CDR2 SVGIG (reference sequence). There are 13 residues in the CDR3. V was pared by 4 bases and J by 4 bases, with 14 bases between. The CDR3 here is CAWIRREPYEQYF. For the CDR3, the DNA is TGTGCCTGGATCCGTCGGGAACCTTACGAGCAGTACTTC.

This clone was found once. The chain combines TRBV23-1 with TRBJ1-5; 7 bases are shared with TRBD1. TRBV23-1 is placed among ORFs of uncertain function. Trimming cost V 0 bases and J 8 bases; bases outside gene matches: 10. The CDR3 consists of 16 residues. Here the CDR3 DNA reads TGCGCCAGCAGTCAATCTTCAGACAGGGCATCGGAGCCCCAGCATTTT. Translating it yields CASSQSSDRASEPQHF.

A single count supports this clone. The chain employs TRBV19 and TRBJ1-1; 7 bases map to TRBD1. The J segment lost 2 bases and the V segment lost 5 bases, leaving 5 bases of the junction unmatched. Germline V gene sequence: CDR1 LNHDA, CDR2 SQIVND (reference sequence). The CDR3 contains 14 residues. As DNA, the CDR3 is TGTGCCAGTAGTCCCGGAGGGGGCAACACTGAAGCTTTCTTT. Translated: CASSPGGGNTEAFF.

The V gene is TRBV9, the J gene TRBJ1-1; D may be TRBD1 (5 bases). The CDR3 spans 17 residues. With 3 bases removed from V and 6 bases from J, the gap between germline ends came to 24 bases. Germline CDR1 SGDLS, CDR2 YYNGEE. The CDR3 is CASSAPSGGPAWAEAFF. CDR3 DNA sequence: TGTGCCAGCAGCGCCCCCTCGGGGGGACCCGCGTGGGCTGAAGCTTTCTTT.

The chain carries TRBV4-2 and TRBJ2-7; TRBD2 matches 12 bases. The CDR3 has 17 amino acids. V gave up 0 bases and J gave up 2 bases; unmatched junction bases: 5. Germline V lookup: CDR1 LGHNA, CDR2 YNFKEQ. The CDR3 loop reads CASSQEGLAGGAYEQYF. As DNA, the CDR3 is TGTGCCAGCAGCCAAGAGGGGCTAGCGGGAGGGGCCTACGAGCAGTACTTC.

The chain carries TRBV15 and TRBJ2-5, with 7 bases aligning to TRBD1. Unmatched junction bases numbered 11, after V lost 3 bases and J lost 4 bases. The germline V gene encodes CDR1 LNHNV and CDR2 YYDKDF (reference sequence). This CDR3 spans 16 amino acids. Written as DNA, the CDR3 is TGTGCCACCAGCAGGGCCACAGGGGTTTTAGGAGAGACCCAGTACTTC. Residues: CATSRATGVLGETQYF.

The rearrangement joins TRBV7-9 to TRBJ1-1; D is ambiguous. CDR3 length equals 13 residues. Trimming left V 0 bases short and J 12 bases short, with 14 bases between. Per germline, CDR1 SEHNR and CDR2 FQNEAQ (reference sequence). Here the CDR3 DNA reads TGTGCCAGCAGCTTAGCCGACAACTCGGGATCTTTCTTT. It encodes CASSLADNSGSFF.

The CDR3 sequence is CASSTDSGTKYEQYF. Here the CDR3 DNA reads TGTGCCAGCAGCACCGATAGCGGGACGAAATACGAGCAGTACTTC. The V and J genes are TRBV6-2 or TRBV6-3 and TRBJ2-7, with TRBD2 matching over 8 bases. The length of the CDR3 is 15 residues. Germline V gene lookup returns CDR1 MNHEY and CDR2 SVGEGT. The V and J ends lost 6 bases and 4 bases, in that order; junction bases with no gene match: 11.

In its sample, this clone was seen a few times. The chain couples TRBV19 to TRBJ2-3; 8 bases are shared with TRBD2. Trimming at V came to 5 bases and at J to 1 base, leaving 5 bases not matched to a gene. The CDR3 totals 15 residues. Germline-derived CDR1 and CDR2 are LNHDA and SQIVND (reference sequence). For the CDR3, the DNA is TGTGCCAGTAGTCTGGCGGGAGGACGCACAGATACGCAGTATTTT. Translated: CASSLAGGRTDTQYF.

The chain combines TRBV6-5 with TRBJ1-3, with a possible D match to TRBD1 (5 bases). V lost 6 bases and J lost 0, with 12 bases in between. Germline assignment: CDR1 MNHEY and CDR2 SVGAGI. CDR3 length: 15 residues. This CDR3 reads CASSRDSYSGNTIYF. CDR3 nucleotide sequence: TGTGCCAGCAGCCGGGACTCCTACTCTGGAAACACCATATATTTT.

The V call is TRBV11-3, the J call TRBJ2-1; the match to TRBD2 covers 8 bases. Germline V lookup: CDR1 SGHNT, CDR2 YENEEA. The trim removed 4 bases at V and 9 bases at J, leaving 5 bases unmatched. The CDR3 covers 13 residues. The CDR3 nucleotides are TGTGCCAGCAGCTCTGGACTAGCAGGTGAGCAGTTCTTC. Protein sequence: CASSSGLAGEQFF.

V gene TRBV7-6 combines with J gene TRBJ2-5; 11 positions match TRBD2. Germline CDR1 reads SGHVS; CDR2 reads FNYEAQ. This CDR3 contains 15 residues. V lost 5 bases and J lost 5; bases outside the gene matches: 7. The CDR3 protein is CASSVSGRAKETQYF. The CDR3 DNA reads as TGTGCCAGCAGCGTTAGCGGGAGGGCCAAGGAGACCCAGTACTTC. The full variable domain, with the rest looked up from reference TRBV7-6 and TRBJ2-5, is GAGVSQSPRYKVTKRGQDVALRCDPISGHVSLYWYRQALGQGPEFLTYFNYEAQQDKSGLPNDRFSAERPEGSISTLTIQRTEQRDSAMYRCASSVSGRAKETQYFGPGTRLLVL.

V usage is TRBV2 and J usage is TRBJ1-2; D is undetermined. Trimming cost V 7 bases and J 7 bases, with 13 bases left between them. The CDR3 is 12 amino acids. CDR1 is SNHLY and CDR2 is FYNNEI in the germline V gene. CDR3 nucleotide sequence: TGTGCCAGCACCGGGGAGTTCACTGGCTACACCTTC. The encoded protein is CASTGEFTGYTF.

V usage is TRBV27 and J usage is TRBJ2-2, with 13 bases that match TRBD2. Germline V gene sequence: CDR1 MNHEY, CDR2 SMNVEV (reference sequence). This CDR3 contains 18 residues. With V trimmed by 6 bases and J by 4 bases, 11 bases remained unmatched. CDR3 bases: TGTGCCAGCAGCCCAGGACTAGCGGGAGAGTGGAGCACCGGGGAGCTGTTTTTT. Translated, it gives CASSPGLAGEWSTGELFF.

This clone was counted a single time. This chain connects TRBV2 to TRBJ2-1; 12 bases agree with TRBD2. The ends lost 5 bases at V and 2 bases at J; junction bases unmatched: 1. This CDR3 is 15 amino acids long. Per germline, CDR1 SNHLY and CDR2 FYNNEI. CDR3 bases: TGTGCCAGCAGTTCTAGCGGGAGGGCCTACAATGAGCAGTTCTTC. Translating it yields CASSSSGRAYNEQFF.

V and J are TRBV25-1 and TRBJ2-3, with unresolved D. V was trimmed by 4 bases and J by 7 bases, leaving 9 bases between them. Germline CDR1 and CDR2: MGHDK and SYGVNS. This CDR3 contains 12 residues. The CDR3 DNA follows: TGTGCCAGCAGTGCAGGCAGGAATACGCAGTATTTT. This gives the protein CASSAGRNTQYF.

This chain connects TRBV19 to TRBJ2-3; D unclear. Germline CDR1 reads LNHDA; CDR2 reads SQIVND (reference sequence). Trimming removed 6 bases from V and 1 base from J, with 11 bases in between. This CDR3 has 14 residues. The CDR3 reads CASRWAEGTDTQYF. The CDR3 region has the DNA TGTGCCAGTAGATGGGCAGAAGGCACAGATACGCAGTATTTT.

J is TRBJ2-1 and V is TRBV7-9; 8 bases agree with TRBD1. Germline loops: CDR1 SEHNR, CDR2 FQNEAQ (reference sequence). The CDR3 has 16 amino acids. Germline trimming cut 5 bases from V and 12 bases from J; bases unmatched to any gene: 18. This CDR3 reads CASSPPDGTGPGRQFF. CDR3 DNA sequence: TGTGCCAGCAGCCCCCCGGACGGGACAGGACCGGGAAGGCAGTTCTTC.

This chain connects TRBV4-1 to TRBJ2-3, with 7 bases matching TRBD1. The CDR3 has 15 amino acids. Germline V lookup: CDR1 MGHRA, CDR2 YSYEKL. The V gene end was trimmed by 1 base and the J gene end by 6 bases; junction bases not matched to a gene: 7. CDR3 sequence reads: CASSQVPTGVDTQYF. DNA for the CDR3: TGCGCCAGCAGCCAAGTCCCCACAGGGGTCGATACGCAGTATTTT.

V is TRBV7-2 and J is TRBJ1-5; D is perhaps TRBD1 (5 bases). The CDR3 length is 15 residues. Trimming shortened V by 6 bases and J by 4 bases, and 16 bases separated the two germline ends. Germline loops: CDR1 SGHTA, CDR2 FQGNSA. CDR3 residues: CASSLRAGNNQPQHF. Written as DNA, the CDR3 is TGTGCCAGCAGTCTTAGGGCAGGGAATAATCAGCCCCAGCATTTT.

The J gene is TRBJ1-1, the V gene TRBV6-5; D gene unclear. CDR3 length: 11 amino acids. Trimming removed 5 bases at V and 5 bases at J, with 6 bases between. In germline, CDR1 is MNHEY, CDR2 SVGAGI. In DNA form, the CDR3 reads TGTGCCAGCAGTCGGGAGACTGAAGCTTTCTTT. Its translation: CASSRETEAFF.

This chain connects TRBV5-4 to TRBJ2-7; 7 nucleotides agree with TRBD2. Germline V gene lookup returns CDR1 SGHNT and CDR2 YYREEE (reference sequence). The CDR3 is made up of 16 amino acids. The V and J ends lost 0 bases and 0 bases, in that order; junction bases with no gene match: 6. DNA of the CDR3: TGTGCCAGCAGCTTGGGGGGCGGGAGCCTCTCCTACGAGCAGTACTTC. Translation gives CASSLGGGSLSYEQYF. Based on the CDR3 plus reference TRBV5-4 and TRBJ2-7, the full variable domain is ETGVTQSPTHLIKTRGQQVTLRCSSQSGHNTVSWYQQALGQGPQFIFQYYREEENGRGNFPPRFSGLQFPNYSSELNVNALELDDSALYLCASSLGGGSLSYEQYFGPGTRLTVT.

V is TRBV5-1 and J is TRBJ1-4, with TRBD1 identical over 9 bases. CDR1 and CDR2 from the germline V gene are SGHRS and YFSETQ. The CDR3 has 15 amino acids. Losses at the gene ends were 4 bases for V and 5 bases for J; bases not matched to a gene: 6. The CDR3 bases are TGCGCCAGCAGCGGGTCCGGGACAGGGAATGAAAAACTGTTTTTT. Protein: CASSGSGTGNEKLFF.

The rearrangement joins TRBV6-2 or TRBV6-3 to TRBJ1-2; D might be TRBD1 (6 bases). V shed 5 bases and J shed 4 bases, with 14 bases lying between them. CDR3 size: 14 residues. Germline CDR1 and CDR2: MNHEY and SVGEGT. The CDR3 loop reads CASSVTGGVYGYTF. In DNA, the CDR3 is TGTGCCAGCAGTGTGACAGGCGGCGTCTATGGCTACACCTTC.

V usage is TRBV6-5 and J usage is TRBJ2-7; 11 bases align to TRBD2. The V gene's germline CDR1 is MNHEY and CDR2 SVGAGI. J lost 6 bases, V lost 5 bases, and 6 bases had no gene match. The CDR3 has 14 residues. The chain's CDR3 is CASSQLAGVGEQYF. The CDR3 DNA sequence: TGTGCCAGCAGTCAACTAGCGGGAGTGGGCGAGCAGTACTTC.

V and J are TRBV7-6 and TRBJ2-1, with 7 bases identical to TRBD2. Looked up from germline, CDR1 is SGHVS and CDR2 is FNYEAQ. J was trimmed by 2 bases and V by 2 bases; bases with no gene match: 3. CDR3 length: 15 amino acids. CDR3 sequence (DNA): TGTGCCAGCAGCTTATTGGCGGGAGCCTACAATGAGCAGTTCTTC. It translates to CASSLLAGAYNEQFF.

The J gene is TRBJ2-2, the V gene TRBV6-1; 11 bases map to TRBD2. The ends lost 3 bases at V and 0 bases at J; junction bases unmatched: 6. Germline V gene sequence: CDR1 MNHNS, CDR2 SASEGT. The CDR3 extends over 18 amino acids. The CDR3 nucleotides are TGTGCCAGCAGTGAGGGACTAGCGGATCCCCCGAACACCGGGGAGCTGTTTTTT. Its translation is CASSEGLADPPNTGELFF.

This clone is labeled medium-sized. The V gene is TRBV5-6, the J gene TRBJ2-7; possible D gene TRBD1, 6 bases. Trimming removed 4 bases at V and 3 bases at J, with 8 bases between. The CDR3 has 12 residues. Germline V gives CDR1 SGHDT, CDR2 YYEEEE. CDR3: CASSMTGYEQYF. The CDR3 DNA is TGTGCCAGCAGCATGACAGGCTACGAGCAGTACTTC. Full variable domain (rest looked up from reference TRBV5-6 and TRBJ2-7): DAGVTQSPTHLIKTRGQQVTLRCSPKSGHDTVSWYQQALGQGPQFIFQYYEEEERQRGNFPDRFSGHQFPNYSSELNVNALLLGDSALYLCASSMTGYEQYFGPGTRLTVT.